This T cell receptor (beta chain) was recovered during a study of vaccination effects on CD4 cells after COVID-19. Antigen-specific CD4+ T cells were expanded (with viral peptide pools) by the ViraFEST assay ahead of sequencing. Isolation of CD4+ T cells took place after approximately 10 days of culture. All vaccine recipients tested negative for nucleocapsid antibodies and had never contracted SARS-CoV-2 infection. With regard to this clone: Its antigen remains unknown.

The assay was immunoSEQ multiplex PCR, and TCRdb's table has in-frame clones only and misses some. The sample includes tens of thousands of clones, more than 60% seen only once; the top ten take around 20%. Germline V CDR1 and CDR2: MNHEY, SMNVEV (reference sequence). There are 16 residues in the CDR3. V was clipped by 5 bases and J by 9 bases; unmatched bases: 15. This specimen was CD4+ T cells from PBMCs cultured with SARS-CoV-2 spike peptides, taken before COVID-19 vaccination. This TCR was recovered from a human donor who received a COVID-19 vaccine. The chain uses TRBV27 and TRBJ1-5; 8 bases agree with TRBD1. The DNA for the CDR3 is TGTGCCAGCAGTCCCCTCCCCGGACAGGGTGGTGGGCCCCAGCATTTT. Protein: CASSPLPGQGGGPQHF.